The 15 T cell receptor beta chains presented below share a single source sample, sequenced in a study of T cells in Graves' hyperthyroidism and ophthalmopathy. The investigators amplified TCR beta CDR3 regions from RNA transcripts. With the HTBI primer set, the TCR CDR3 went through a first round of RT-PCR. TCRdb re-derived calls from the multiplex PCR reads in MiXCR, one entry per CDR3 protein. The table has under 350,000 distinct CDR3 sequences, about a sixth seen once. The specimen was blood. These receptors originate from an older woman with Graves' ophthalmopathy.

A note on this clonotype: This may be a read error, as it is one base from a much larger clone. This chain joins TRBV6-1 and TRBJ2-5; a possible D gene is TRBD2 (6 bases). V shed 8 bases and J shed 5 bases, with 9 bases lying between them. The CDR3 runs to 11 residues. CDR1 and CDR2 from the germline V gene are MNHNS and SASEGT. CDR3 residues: CASGDWETQYF. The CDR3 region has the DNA TGTGCCAGCGGGGACTGGGAGACCCAGTACTTC.

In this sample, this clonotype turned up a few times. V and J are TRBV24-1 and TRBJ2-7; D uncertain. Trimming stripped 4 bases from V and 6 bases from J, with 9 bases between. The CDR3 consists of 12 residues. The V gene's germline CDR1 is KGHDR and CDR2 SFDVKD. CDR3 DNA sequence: TGTGCCACCAGTGAGTCTTCCCTCGAGCAGTACTTC. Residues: CATSESSLEQYF.

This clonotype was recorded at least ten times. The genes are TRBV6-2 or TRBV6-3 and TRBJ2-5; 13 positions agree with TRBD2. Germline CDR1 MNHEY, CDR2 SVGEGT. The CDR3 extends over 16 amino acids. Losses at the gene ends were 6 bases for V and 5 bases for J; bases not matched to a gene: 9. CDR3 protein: CASSKGLAGSVETQYF. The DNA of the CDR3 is TGTGCCAGCAGCAAGGGACTAGCGGGATCGGTGGAGACCCAGTACTTC.

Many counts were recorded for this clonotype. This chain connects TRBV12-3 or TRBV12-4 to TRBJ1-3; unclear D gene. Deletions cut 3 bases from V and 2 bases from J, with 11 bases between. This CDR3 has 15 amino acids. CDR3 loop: CASSFFWAAGNTIYF. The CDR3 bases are TGTGCCAGCAGTTTCTTCTGGGCCGCTGGAAACACCATATATTTT.

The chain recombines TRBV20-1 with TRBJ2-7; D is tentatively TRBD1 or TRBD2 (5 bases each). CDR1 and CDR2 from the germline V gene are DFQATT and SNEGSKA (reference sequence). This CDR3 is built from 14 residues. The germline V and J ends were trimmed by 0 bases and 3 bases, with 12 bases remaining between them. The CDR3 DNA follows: TGCAGTGCTAGAGAAGGGATGGGACGCTACGAGCAGTACTTC. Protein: CSAREGMGRYEQYF.

In nucleotides, the CDR3 is TGTGCCAGCAGCAGGTTCACTGAAGCTTTCTTT. Residues: CASSRFTEAFF. V is TRBV28 and J is TRBJ1-1; unclear D gene. With 6 bases removed from V and 4 bases from J, the gap between germline ends came to 6 bases. Germline V lookup: CDR1 MDHEN, CDR2 SYDVKM. CDR3 length: 11 amino acids.

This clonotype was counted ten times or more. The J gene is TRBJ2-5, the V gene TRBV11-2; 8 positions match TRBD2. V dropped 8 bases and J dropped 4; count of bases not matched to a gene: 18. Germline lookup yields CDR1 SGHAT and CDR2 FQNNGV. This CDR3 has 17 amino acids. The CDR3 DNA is TGTGCCAGCGTCGCCAGAGCGGGGGCCCCCAGTATAGAGACCCAGTACTTC. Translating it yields CASVARAGAPSIETQYF.

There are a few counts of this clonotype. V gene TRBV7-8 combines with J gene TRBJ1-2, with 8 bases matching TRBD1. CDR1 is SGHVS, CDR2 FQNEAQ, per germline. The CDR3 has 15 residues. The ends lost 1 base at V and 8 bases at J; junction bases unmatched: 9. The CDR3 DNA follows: TGTGCCAGCAGCTTAGGACCCGACAGGGGAACGGGCTACACCTTC. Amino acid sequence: CASSLGPDRGTGYTF.

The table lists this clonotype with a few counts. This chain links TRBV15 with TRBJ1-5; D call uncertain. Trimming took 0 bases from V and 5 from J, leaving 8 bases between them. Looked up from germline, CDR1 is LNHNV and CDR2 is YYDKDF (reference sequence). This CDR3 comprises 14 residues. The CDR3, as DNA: TGTGCCACCAGCAGAGATGAGAGTTATCAGCCCCAGCATTTT. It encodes CATSRDESYQPQHF.

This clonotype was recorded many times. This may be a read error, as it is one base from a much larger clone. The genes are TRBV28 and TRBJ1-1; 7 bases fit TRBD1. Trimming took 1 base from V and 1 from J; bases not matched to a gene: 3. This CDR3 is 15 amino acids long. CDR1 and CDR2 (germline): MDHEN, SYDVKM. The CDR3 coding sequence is TGTGCCAGCAGTTTATTTGGGACAGAGAACACTGAAGCTTTCTTT. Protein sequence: CASSLFGTENTEAFF.

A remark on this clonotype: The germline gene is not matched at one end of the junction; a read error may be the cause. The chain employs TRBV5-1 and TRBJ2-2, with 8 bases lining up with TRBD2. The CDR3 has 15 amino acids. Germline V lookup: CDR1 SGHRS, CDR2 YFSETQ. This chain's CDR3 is CASSPGGGNTGELSF. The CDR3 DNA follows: TGCGCCAGCAGTCCCGGGGGGGGGAACACCGGGGAGCTGTCTTTT.

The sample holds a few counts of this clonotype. The DNA of the CDR3 is TGTGCCAGTAGTATTAGGACAGGGGTGTCAGATACGCAGTATTTT. Translated: CASSIRTGVSDTQYF. This rearrangement joins TRBV19 to TRBJ2-3; 9 positions agree with TRBD1. After removal of 3 bases from V and 4 bases from J, the junction contained 5 bases not matched to a gene. In germline, CDR1 is LNHDA, CDR2 SQIVND (reference sequence). The CDR3 runs to 15 residues.

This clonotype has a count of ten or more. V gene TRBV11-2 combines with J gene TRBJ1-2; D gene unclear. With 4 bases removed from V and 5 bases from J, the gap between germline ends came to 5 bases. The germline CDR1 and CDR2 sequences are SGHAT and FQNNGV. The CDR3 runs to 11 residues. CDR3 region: CASSYRYGYTF. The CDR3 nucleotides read TGTGCCAGCAGCTATCGGTATGGCTACACCTTC. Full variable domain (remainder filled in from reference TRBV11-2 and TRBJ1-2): EAGVAQSPRYKIIEKRQSVAFWCNPISGHATLYWYQQILGQGPKLLIQFQNNGVVDDSQLPKDRFSAERLKGVDSTLKIQPAKLEDSAVYLCASSYRYGYTFGSGTRLTVV.

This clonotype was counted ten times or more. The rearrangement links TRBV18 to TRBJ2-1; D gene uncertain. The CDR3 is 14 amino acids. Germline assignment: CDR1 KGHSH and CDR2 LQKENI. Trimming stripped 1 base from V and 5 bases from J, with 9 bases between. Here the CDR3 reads CASSPLLHNNEQFF. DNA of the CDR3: TGTGCCAGCTCACCACTACTCCACAACAATGAGCAGTTCTTC.

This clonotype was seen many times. For the CDR3, the DNA is TGTGCCATCAGTGAGTCCGGGACAGGGGTTGGCTACACCTTC. This gives the protein CAISESGTGVGYTF. The J gene is TRBJ1-2, the V gene TRBV10-3; the match to TRBD1 covers 10 bases. There are 14 residues in the CDR3. Trimming removed 0 bases from V and 7 bases from J; junction bases left unmatched: 2. Per germline, CDR1 ENHRY and CDR2 SYGVKD.